These T cell receptor beta chains were read from a single sample in a study of blood T cell repertoires in COVID-19. Measured with immunoSEQ multiplex PCR; TCRdb has only the in-frame clones, and not every one. The sample consists of approximately 310,000 clones, around 86% of them appearing once. Specimen: PBMCs or T cells enriched from blood (not recorded which). The receptors derive from a man aged 60 to 75 who had recovered from COVID-19. CDR3s include the opening cysteine and the closing phenylalanine or tryptophan. Fields, in order: V gene, CDR3 protein.

TRBV5-6	CASSLLDRGLGEQYF
TRBV19	CASSMRGQGALGYTF
TRBV5-1	CASSLAGDSNYGYTF
TRBV7-9	CATGQGHGYTF
TRBV24-1	CATSDPVGTNVYNEQFF
TRBV7-2	CASSLASAAGAYEQYF
TRBV7-3	CASSLIGGRASGVNEQFF
TRBV7-3	CASSLSLSGSNTGELFF
TRBV7-3	CASSLIPGITDTQYF
TRBV5-1	CASSFDGGNTEAFF
TRBV5-5	CASSWSRGPYEQYF
TRBV4-1	CASSQDVGTVGSPLHF
TRBV7-2	CASSLGPFTYNEQFF
TRBV4-2	CASSRMTGYNSPLHF
TRBV28	CASRYEGRMNYEQYF
TRBV5-8	CASSLLQQTNTGELFF
TRBV27	CASSSGTSLFTYEQYF
TRBV6-4	CASSDHGTGRTEAFF
TRBV5-1	CASSSGLAGGSGTGELFF
TRBV6-5	CASSKQENTEAFF
TRBV6-5	CASSQGQRGSPLHF
TRBV3-1/TRBV3-2	CASSPTPGPSGRATGLFF
TRBV19	CASSKGRGGNTEAFF
TRBV24-1	CATSDSRGSYGYTF
TRBV4-1	CASSQAGSSGNTIYF
TRBV6-5	CASSDSSGDQPQHF
TRBV5-8	CASSRSGTLYYEQYF
TRBV12-3/TRBV12-4	CASTLAGTDTQYF
TRBV6-5	CASSYSPQGGYEQYF